The count of the clone carrying this TCR beta chain is one. Researchers report immunoSEQ v3.0 was run at survey level. The table came from immunoSEQ multiplex PCR; TCRdb's copy has only in-frame clones and leaves some out. The table has approximately 17,000 clones, over 75% seen once; the top ten hold around 12%. The data are from a study of long-term antiretroviral therapy in people with HIV. The V and J ends lost 4 bases and 0 bases, in that order; junction bases with no gene match: 8. The CDR3 spans 16 residues. Germline loops: CDR1 LGHNT, CDR2 FRNRAP. The receptor was derived from a man between 45 and 60 years old with HIV. The specimen comprised unsorted PBMCs, sampled 0.7 years before starting antiretroviral therapy. V and J are TRBV12-5 and TRBJ1-1, with 7 bases fitting TRBD1. The CDR3 here is CASGSRAGQLNTEAFF. Written as DNA, the CDR3 is TGTGCTAGTGGTTCCCGGGCGGGACAGCTGAACACTGAAGCTTTCTTT.